This passage covers 8 T cell receptor beta chains from one sample sequenced in a study of human CD8 memory T cell subsets. Sequencing libraries of TCR beta were made by UMI-labeled 5' RACE. Using the 5' RACE reads, TCRdb records one entry per CDR3 protein without DNA. This sample's table reports about 6,200 distinct CDR3 sequences. Sequenced input: CD8+ effector memory T cells (TEM) sorted from PBMCs. Subset here: effector memory CD8 T cells, CCR7- CD45RO+ CD95+. The receptor set was obtained from a human donor in good health.

V is TRBV28 and J is TRBJ2-1; there is no DNA to check the TCRdb D call of TRBD2. The CDR3 runs to 16 residues. Germline lookup yields CDR1 MDHEN and CDR2 SYDVKM. CDR3 protein: CASSPPGLAGYNEQFF.

The chain employs TRBV6-5 and TRBJ1-1; TCRdb's D gene call, TRBD1, goes unchecked for lack of DNA. This CDR3 contains 13 residues. CDR1 is MNHEY and CDR2 is SVGAGI in the germline V gene. CDR3 sequence reads: CASSTGQYTEAFF.

The CDR3 region is CASSSGDEEQYF. The chain combines TRBV7-6 with TRBJ2-7. The CDR3 extends over 12 amino acids. Germline-derived CDR1 and CDR2 are SGHVS and FNYEAQ.

The CDR3 is CASSEPRSTEAFF. The chain links TRBV6-2 or TRBV6-3 to TRBJ1-1. CDR1 and CDR2 from the germline V gene are MNHEY and SVGEGT. The CDR3 covers 13 residues.

The chain carries TRBV4-2 and TRBJ1-6. The length of the CDR3 is 14 residues. CDR1 is LGHNA, CDR2 YNFKEQ, per germline. CDR3: CASSQGVTRSPLHF.

The chain carries TRBV9 and TRBJ2-7; TCRdb reports TRBD1, a call that lacks DNA to check it against. Germline values: CDR1 SGDLS, CDR2 YYNGEE. This CDR3 has 13 residues. The CDR3 loop reads CASSVTGGNEQYF.

The rearrangement joins TRBV4-3 to TRBJ1-2. CDR3 length equals 14 residues. Germline loops: CDR1 LGHNA, CDR2 YSLEER. CDR3: CASSQDFVYAADTF.

The rearrangement uses TRBV29-1 and TRBJ1-2. This CDR3 contains 11 residues. Germline CDR1 and CDR2: SQVTM and ANQGSEA. The CDR3 sequence: CSAGHSDGYTF.